These 24 T cell receptor beta chains came from one sample sequenced in a study of response to subunit inactivated influenza vaccine. In TCRdb, the RT-PCR reads were re-called with MiXCR into one record per CDR3 protein. The top ten clones hold 6% to 7% of a sample with approximately 700,000 distinct CDR3 sequences, 11% to 15% of them seen once. Source: PBMCs from blood, taken roughly 2 weeks before vaccination. Source of these receptors: a man aged 50-60 years who received an inactivated influenza vaccine.

This sequence joins TRBV5-5 and TRBJ1-1; a weak D match, TRBD1 (5 bases). V lost 3 bases, J lost 4 bases, and 10 bases lay in between. The CDR3 has 13 residues. Germline CDR1 SGHKS, CDR2 YYEKEE (reference sequence). The CDR3 reads CASSWGTATEAFF. The DNA for the CDR3 is TGTGCCAGCAGCTGGGGGACGGCCACTGAAGCTTTCTTT.

The gene calls are TRBV21-1 and TRBJ1-1; TRBD1 is the table's D call, not checked against the DNA. TRBV21-1 is termed a pseudogene. The CDR3 covers 15 residues. The CDR3 protein is CASSKRQGGNTEAFF. DNA for the CDR3: TGTGCCAGCAGCAAGCGACAGGGGGGGAACACTGAAGCTTTCTTT.

V is TRBV29-1 and J is TRBJ2-1, with 7 bases that match TRBD2. The germline V gene encodes CDR1 SQVTM and CDR2 ANQGSEA. The junction had 4 bases not matched to a gene; V was cut back by 4 bases and J by 7 bases. The CDR3 runs to 12 residues. CDR3 DNA sequence: TGCAGCGTTGCCGGGACTAATAATGAGCAGTTCTTC. Amino acid sequence: CSVAGTNNEQFF.

In its sample, this clonotype was seen a few times. The CDR3 here is CASSLNLEREGSYNEQFF. For the CDR3, the DNA is TGTGCCAGCAGTTTAAATTTGGAGCGGGAGGGATCCTACAATGAGCAGTTCTTC. The gene calls are TRBV28 and TRBJ2-1; 10 nucleotides align to TRBD2. The germline V gene has CDR1 MDHEN and CDR2 SYDVKM. Trimming removed 2 bases from V and 1 base from J; junction bases left unmatched: 8. This CDR3 spans 18 amino acids. Combining the CDR3 with reference TRBV28 and TRBJ2-1 gives the whole variable domain DVKVTQSSRYLVKRTGEKVFLECVQDMDHENMFWYRQDPGLGLRLIYFSYDVKMKEKGDIPEGYSVSREKKERFSLILESASTNQTSMYLCASSLNLEREGSYNEQFFGPGTRLTVL.

This clonotype appeared a few times. The rearrangement joins TRBV5-6 to TRBJ2-5; possibly TRBD1 for D (5 bases). Germline assignment: CDR1 SGHDT and CDR2 YYEEEE. The V and J ends lost 5 bases and 1 base respectively, with 12 bases between them. The length of the CDR3 is 14 residues. CDR3 bases: TGTGCCAGCAGGATTACAGGCGGCCAAGAGACCCAGTACTTC. This sequence encodes CASRITGGQETQYF.

This clonotype was detected a few times. The chain employs TRBV20-1 and TRBJ2-4; possibly TRBD2 for D (5 bases). The CDR3 runs to 14 residues. Between the trimmed V and J ends, which lost 5 bases and 12 bases, there was a span of 23 bases. The germline V gene has CDR1 DFQATT and CDR2 SNEGSKA (reference sequence). The CDR3 reads CSAGLARRSRAQYF. DNA for the CDR3: TGCAGTGCTGGTTTGGCTAGGCGGTCGCGGGCTCAGTACTTC.

CDR3 in DNA: TGTGCCAGCAGCTCCCGGACAGGGGACGAGCAGTACTTC. The encoded protein is CASSSRTGDEQYF. The V gene is TRBV9, the J gene TRBJ2-7; 9 bases are a match to TRBD1. Per germline, CDR1 SGDLS and CDR2 YYNGEE. V lost 4 bases, J lost 5 bases, and 4 bases stayed unmatched. The CDR3 runs 13 residues.

The V call is TRBV2, the J call TRBJ1-5; D uncertain. Trimming stripped 6 bases from V and 2 bases from J, with 14 bases between. The CDR3 is 15 amino acids. CDR1 and CDR2 (germline): SNHLY, FYNNEI. CDR3: CASSRLGFRNQPQHF. The CDR3 DNA sequence: TGTGCCAGCAGCCGCCTGGGGTTTCGCAATCAGCCCCAGCATTTT. The entire variable domain, with the rest obtained from reference TRBV2 and TRBJ1-5, is as follows: EPEVTQTPSHQVTQMGQEVILRCVPISNHLYFYWYRQILGQKVEFLVSFYNNEISEKSEIFDDQFSVERPDGSNFTLKIRSTKLEDSAMYFCASSRLGFRNQPQHFGDGTRLSIL.

This clonotype was counted at least ten times. The gene calls are TRBV4-3 and TRBJ2-1; D is unclear. V was cut by 0 bases and J by 10 bases, with 7 bases left in between. This CDR3 contains 12 residues. From germline, CDR1 is LGHNA and CDR2 YSLEER. The CDR3 DNA reads TGCGCCAGCAGCCAAGATGACTCCGAGCAGTTCTTC. Translation gives CASSQDDSEQFF.

This clonotype was seen only a few times. The genes are TRBV2 and TRBJ2-1, with TRBD2 identical over 9 bases. Trimming took 0 bases from V and 4 from J; bases not matched to a gene: 7. Germline values: CDR1 SNHLY, CDR2 FYNNEI. The CDR3 covers 17 residues. Here the CDR3 DNA reads TGTGCCAGCAGTGAAGCGGTTAGCGGGGGTTATTACAATGAGCAGTTCTTC. It encodes CASSEAVSGGYYNEQFF.

A few counts support this clonotype. The rearrangement links TRBV12-3 or TRBV12-4 to TRBJ2-2; no definite D call. Trimming left V 1 base short and J 6 bases short, with 3 bases between. The CDR3 is made up of 12 amino acids. CDR3 nucleotide sequence: TGTGCCAGCAGTTTAGAACCCGGGGAGCTGTTTTTT. This sequence encodes CASSLEPGELFF.

In this sample, this clonotype turned up a few times. This chain joins TRBV28 and TRBJ1-3, with D hard to call. V shed 7 bases and J shed 0 bases, with 10 bases lying between them. The germline V gene has CDR1 MDHEN and CDR2 SYDVKM. The CDR3 covers 14 residues. For the CDR3, the DNA is TGTGCCAGCAACCACGAGGACTCTGGAAACACCATATATTTT. The encoded protein is CASNHEDSGNTIYF.

The CDR3 region has the DNA TGTGCCAGCAGCTTAGTCAGGGGACAGAACGAGCAGTACTTC. It encodes CASSLVRGQNEQYF. This rearrangement joins TRBV11-2 to TRBJ2-7; TRBD1 matches at 7 bases. The length of the CDR3 is 14 residues. CDR1 and CDR2 (germline): SGHAT, FQNNGV. V dropped 1 base and J dropped 5; count of bases not matched to a gene: 5.

The rearrangement uses TRBV5-1 and TRBJ2-7; 10 positions match TRBD1. Per the germline V gene, CDR1 is SGHRS and CDR2 is YFSETQ. The CDR3 loop spans 14 amino acids. V lost 5 bases, J lost 2 bases, and 4 bases stayed unmatched. As DNA, the CDR3 is TGCGCCAGCAGGTGGGGACAGGGGCCCTACGAGCAGTACTTC. Its protein product is CASRWGQGPYEQYF.

The rearrangement links TRBV3-1 to TRBJ2-1, with 8 bases lining up with TRBD1. The CDR3 length is 15 residues. Trimming cost V 4 bases and J 5 bases; bases outside gene matches: 7. In germline, CDR1 is LGHDT, CDR2 YNNKEL (reference sequence). Here the CDR3 DNA reads TGTGCCAGCAGCCTGAGCAGGGGGCTTAACAATGAGCAGTTCTTC. Its translation is CASSLSRGLNNEQFF.

This clonotype was observed a few times. This chain uses TRBV5-1 with TRBJ2-3; D could derive from TRBD1 or TRBD2 (5 bases each). Germline V gives CDR1 SGHRS, CDR2 YFSETQ. V shed 5 bases and J shed 3 bases, with 10 bases lying between them. The CDR3 has 13 residues. This chain's CDR3 is CASRGRQTDTQYF. The CDR3 nucleotides read TGCGCCAGCAGGGGGAGACAGACAGATACGCAGTATTTT.

The genes are TRBV4-3 and TRBJ2-3; 8 nucleotides match TRBD2. CDR3 size: 17 residues. Trimming cost V 2 bases and J 5 bases; bases outside gene matches: 12. CDR1 and CDR2 from the germline V gene are LGHNA and YSLEER. This CDR3 is CASSQSSSRGAGDTQYF. The CDR3 DNA is TGCGCCAGCAGCCAATCGTCCTCGCGGGGGGCGGGAGATACGCAGTATTTT.

This clonotype was counted once. Just one base apart from a much larger clone, this may be a read error. The genes are TRBV30 and TRBJ2-2, with a weak D call TRBD2 (5 bases). The length of the CDR3 is 13 residues. Germline lookup yields CDR1 GTSNPN and CDR2 SVGIG (reference sequence). CDR3 in amino acids: CAWTKVGTGELCF. The CDR3 region has the DNA TGTGCCTGGACGAAAGTGGGCACCGGGGAGCTGTGTTTT. Drawing the rest from reference TRBV30 and TRBJ2-2, the complete variable domain is SQTIHQWPATLVQPVGSPLSLECTVEGTSNPNLYWYRQAAGRGLQLLFYSVGIGQISSEVPQNLSASRPQDRQFILSSKKLLLSDSGFYLCAWTKVGTGELCFGEGSRLTVL.

The chain carries TRBV5-1 and TRBJ2-7; 13 bases agree with TRBD2. Trimming took 7 bases from V and 4 from J; bases not matched to a gene: 17. From germline, CDR1 is SGHRS and CDR2 YFSETQ. CDR3 length equals 18 residues. This CDR3 reads CASSYSPQGTSGIYEQYF. The CDR3 DNA reads TGCGCCAGCTCCTATTCTCCACAGGGGACTAGCGGGATTTACGAGCAGTACTTC. Drawing the rest from reference TRBV5-1 and TRBJ2-7, the complete variable domain is KAGVTQTPRYLIKTRGQQVTLSCSPISGHRSVSWYQQTPGQGLQFLFEYFSETQRNKGNFPGRFSGRQFSNSRSEMNVSTLELGDSALYLCASSYSPQGTSGIYEQYFGPGTRLTVT.

The DNA of the CDR3 is TGTGCCAGCAGTCCCCAGGGGAGAGGGGAGACCCAGTACTTC. Translation gives CASSPQGRGETQYF. The rearrangement joins TRBV27 to TRBJ2-5; D might be TRBD1 (6 bases). The germline V and J ends were trimmed by 5 bases and 5 bases, with 15 bases remaining between them. Germline V gene sequence: CDR1 MNHEY, CDR2 SMNVEV (reference sequence). This CDR3 region has 14 residues.

This clonotype was recorded a few times. The chain links TRBV25-1 to TRBJ1-2; D is perhaps TRBD1 (5 bases). The V end lost 1 base, the J end lost 3 bases, and 12 bases lay between the germline ends. The CDR3 consists of 15 residues. The germline gives CDR1 MGHDK, CDR2 SYGVNS. CDR3 nucleotide sequence: TGTGCCAGCAGTGAATCCGGGACTTATTACTATGGCTACACCTTC. Encoded protein: CASSESGTYYYGYTF.

The chain has TRBV20-1 and TRBJ1-1, with 7 nucleotides matching TRBD1. Germline CDR1 and CDR2: DFQATT and SNEGSKA (reference sequence). V was pared by 0 bases and J by 4 bases, with 8 bases of the junction left unmatched. The CDR3 runs 15 residues. The CDR3 DNA reads as TGCAGTGCTAGAGAGACAGGGAGGGTTGGCACTGAAGCTTTCTTT. Translation: CSARETGRVGTEAFF.

This chain links TRBV14 with TRBJ2-5; the match to TRBD1 covers 8 bases. CDR1 is SGHDN, CDR2 FVKESK, per germline. J gave up 2 bases and V 2 bases, and 4 bases lay outside the gene matches. The CDR3 extends over 15 amino acids. CDR3 nucleotide sequence: TGTGCCAGCAGCCAAACCAGGGGGCGACAAGAGACCCAGTACTTC. This translates into CASSQTRGRQETQYF.

The chain carries TRBV20-1 and TRBJ2-4; D not certain. The CDR3 has 15 amino acids. Germline assignment: CDR1 DFQATT and CDR2 SNEGSKA (reference sequence). Trimming shortened V by 0 bases and J by 4 bases, and 13 bases separated the two germline ends. CDR3 bases: TGCAGTGCTAGAGATAGTTGGATTGAGAAAAACATTCAGTACTTC. Translation gives CSARDSWIEKNIQYF.